This TCR beta chain was documented in a study of patients and donors after allogeneic stem cell transplantation. A single record per CDR3 protein comes from TCRdb applying MiXCR to the RT-PCR reads. Altogether under 200,000 distinct CDR3 sequences are present, 30% being singletons, with the ten largest covering about 3.3%. With respect to this clonotype: Just one base apart from a much larger clone, this may be a read error.

This CDR3 has 13 amino acids. Trimming took off 6 bases at V and 2 bases at J, with 8 bases between the two ends. V usage is TRBV12-3 or TRBV12-4 and J usage is TRBJ1-5; no clear D. Sequencing input: blood, either unsorted or a sorted T cell fraction (not recorded which). The receptor was isolated from a human donor who was either an allogeneic HSCT recipient or a stem cell or donor lymphocyte infusion donor (not recorded which). It is not recorded whose cells these are; they may come from a transplant donor. The CDR3 bases are TGTGCCAGCAGCCACTATCGCAATCAGCCCCAGCATTTT. It specifies CASSHYRNQPQHF.